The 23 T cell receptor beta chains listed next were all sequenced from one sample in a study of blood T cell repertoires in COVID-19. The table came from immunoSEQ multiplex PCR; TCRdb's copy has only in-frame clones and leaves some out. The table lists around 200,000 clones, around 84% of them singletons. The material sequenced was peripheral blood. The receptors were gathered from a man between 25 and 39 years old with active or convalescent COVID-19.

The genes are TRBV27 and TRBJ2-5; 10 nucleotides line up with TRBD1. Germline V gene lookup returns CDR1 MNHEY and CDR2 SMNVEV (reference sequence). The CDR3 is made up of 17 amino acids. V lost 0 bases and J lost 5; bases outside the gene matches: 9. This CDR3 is CASSLSPGQGRWETQYF. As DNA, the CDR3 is TGTGCCAGCAGTTTATCCCCGGGACAGGGGAGGTGGGAGACCCAGTACTTC.

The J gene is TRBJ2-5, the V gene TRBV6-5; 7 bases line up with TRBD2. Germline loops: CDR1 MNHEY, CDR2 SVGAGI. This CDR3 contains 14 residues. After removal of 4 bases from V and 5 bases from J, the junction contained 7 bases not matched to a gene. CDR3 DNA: TGTGCCAGCAGTTCAAGGGGAGGGAGGGAGACCCAGTACTTC. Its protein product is CASSSRGGRETQYF.

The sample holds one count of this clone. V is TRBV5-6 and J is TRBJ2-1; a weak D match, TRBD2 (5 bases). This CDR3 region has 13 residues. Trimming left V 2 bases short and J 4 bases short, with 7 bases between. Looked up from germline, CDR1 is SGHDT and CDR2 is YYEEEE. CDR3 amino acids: CASSFTRYNEQFF. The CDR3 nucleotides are TGTGCCAGCAGCTTCACTAGATACAATGAGCAGTTCTTC.

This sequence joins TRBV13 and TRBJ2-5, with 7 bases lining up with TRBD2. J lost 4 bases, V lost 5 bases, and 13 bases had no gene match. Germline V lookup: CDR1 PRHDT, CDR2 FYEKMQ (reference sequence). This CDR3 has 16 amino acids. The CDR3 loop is CASSREVLEGRETQYF. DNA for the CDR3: TGTGCCAGCAGCCGGGAGGTCCTGGAGGGTAGAGAGACCCAGTACTTC.

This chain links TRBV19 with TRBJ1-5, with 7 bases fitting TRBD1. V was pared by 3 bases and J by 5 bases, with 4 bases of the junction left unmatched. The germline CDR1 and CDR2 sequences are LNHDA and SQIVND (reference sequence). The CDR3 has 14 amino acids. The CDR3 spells CASSIKGGDQPQHF. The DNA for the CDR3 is TGTGCCAGTAGTATTAAAGGGGGCGATCAGCCCCAGCATTTT. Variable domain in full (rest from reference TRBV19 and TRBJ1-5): DGGITQSPKYLFRKEGQNVTLSCEQNLNHDAMYWYRQDPGQGLRLIYYSQIVNDFQKGDIAEGYSVSREKKESFPLTVTSAQKNPTAFYLCASSIKGGDQPQHFGDGTRLSIL.

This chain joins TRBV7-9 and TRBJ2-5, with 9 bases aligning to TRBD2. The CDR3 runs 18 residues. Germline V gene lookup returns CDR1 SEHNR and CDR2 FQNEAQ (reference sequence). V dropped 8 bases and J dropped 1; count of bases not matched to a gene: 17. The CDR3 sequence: CASLTGASGAYSQETQYF. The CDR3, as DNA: TGTGCCAGCCTAACTGGGGCTAGCGGGGCTTACTCCCAAGAGACCCAGTACTTC.

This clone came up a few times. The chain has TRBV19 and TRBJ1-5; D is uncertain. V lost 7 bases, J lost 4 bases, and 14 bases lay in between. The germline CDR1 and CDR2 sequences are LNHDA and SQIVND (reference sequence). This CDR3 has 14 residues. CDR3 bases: TGTGCCAGTAAAAGGCCCCGGGATAATCAGCCCCAGCATTTT. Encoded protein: CASKRPRDNQPQHF.

CDR3 DNA sequence: TGTGCCAGCAGTGAAAACGAGAGGGGACAGGGACGGCACGAGCAGTACTTC. Translated, it gives CASSENERGQGRHEQYF. The chain carries TRBV6-1 and TRBJ2-7; 9 positions agree with TRBD1. CDR3 size: 17 residues. Germline CDR1 reads MNHNS; CDR2 reads SASEGT. The trim removed 2 bases at V and 5 bases at J, leaving 13 bases unmatched.

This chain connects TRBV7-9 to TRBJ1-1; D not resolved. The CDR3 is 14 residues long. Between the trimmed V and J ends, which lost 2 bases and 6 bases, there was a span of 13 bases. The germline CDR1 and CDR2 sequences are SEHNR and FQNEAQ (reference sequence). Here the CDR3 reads CASSLHGRGAEAFF. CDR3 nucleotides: TGTGCCAGCAGCTTACACGGCCGAGGCGCTGAAGCTTTCTTT.

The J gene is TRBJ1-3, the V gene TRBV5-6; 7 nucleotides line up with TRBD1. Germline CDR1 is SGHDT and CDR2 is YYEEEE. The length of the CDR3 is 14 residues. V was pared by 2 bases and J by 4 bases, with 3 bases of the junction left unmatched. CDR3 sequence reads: CASSFTGAGNTIYF. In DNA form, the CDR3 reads TGTGCCAGCAGCTTCACAGGGGCGGGAAACACCATATATTTT.

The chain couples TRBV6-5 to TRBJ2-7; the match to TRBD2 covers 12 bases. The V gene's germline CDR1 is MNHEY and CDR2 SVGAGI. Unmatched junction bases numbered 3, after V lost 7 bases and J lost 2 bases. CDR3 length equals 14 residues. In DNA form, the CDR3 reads TGTGCCAGCAACGGACTAGCGGGGCCCTACGAGCAGTACGTC. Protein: CASNGLAGPYEQYV.

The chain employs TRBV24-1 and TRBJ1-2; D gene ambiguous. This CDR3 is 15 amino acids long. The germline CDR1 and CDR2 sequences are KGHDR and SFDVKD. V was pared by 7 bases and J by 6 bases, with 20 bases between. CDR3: CATSPRGYRGNGYTF. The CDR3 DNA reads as TGTGCCACCAGCCCTCGCGGCTACAGAGGGAATGGCTACACCTTC.

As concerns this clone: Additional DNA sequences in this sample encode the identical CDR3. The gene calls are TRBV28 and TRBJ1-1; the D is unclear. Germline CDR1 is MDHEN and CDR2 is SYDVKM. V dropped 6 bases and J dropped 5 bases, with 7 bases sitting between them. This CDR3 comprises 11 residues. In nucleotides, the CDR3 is TGTGCCAGCAGCCTTCGTACTGAAGCTTTCTTT. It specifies CASSLRTEAFF.

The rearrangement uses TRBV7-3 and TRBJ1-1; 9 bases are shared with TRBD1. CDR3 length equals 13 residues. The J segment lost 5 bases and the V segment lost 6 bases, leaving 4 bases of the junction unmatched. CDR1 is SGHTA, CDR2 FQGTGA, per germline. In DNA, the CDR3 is TGTGCCAGCAGGTCCGGGACAGGGACTGAAGCTTTCTTT. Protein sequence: CASRSGTGTEAFF.

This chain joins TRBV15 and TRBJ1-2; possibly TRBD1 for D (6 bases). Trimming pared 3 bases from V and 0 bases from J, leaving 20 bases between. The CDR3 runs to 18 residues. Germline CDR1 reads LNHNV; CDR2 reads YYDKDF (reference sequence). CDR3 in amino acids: CATSSTLGQLLSNYGYTF. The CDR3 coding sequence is TGTGCCACCAGCAGCACCCTAGGACAGCTACTTTCTAACTATGGCTACACCTTC. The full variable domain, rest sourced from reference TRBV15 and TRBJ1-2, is DAMVIQNPRYQVTQFGKPVTLSCSQTLNHNVMYWYQQKSSQAPKLLFHYYDKDFNNEADTPDNFQSRRPNTSFCFLDIRSPGLGDTAMYLCATSSTLGQLLSNYGYTFGSGTRLTVV.

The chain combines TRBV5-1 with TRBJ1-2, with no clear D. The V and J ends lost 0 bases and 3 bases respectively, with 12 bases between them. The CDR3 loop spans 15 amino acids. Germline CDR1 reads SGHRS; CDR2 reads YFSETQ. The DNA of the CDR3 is TGCGCCAGCAGCTTGGGATCCGGGCGGGACTATGGCTACACCTTC. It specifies CASSLGSGRDYGYTF.

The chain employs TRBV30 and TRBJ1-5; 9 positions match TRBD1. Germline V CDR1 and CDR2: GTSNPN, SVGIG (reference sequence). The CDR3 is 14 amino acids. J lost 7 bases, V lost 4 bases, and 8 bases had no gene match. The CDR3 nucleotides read TGTGCCTGGACCCCGGGACAGGGAAGCCAGCCCCAGCATTTT. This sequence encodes CAWTPGQGSQPQHF.

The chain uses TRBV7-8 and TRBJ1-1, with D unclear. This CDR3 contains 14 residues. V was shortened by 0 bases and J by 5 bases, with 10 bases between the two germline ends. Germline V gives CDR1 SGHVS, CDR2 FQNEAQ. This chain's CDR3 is CASSLATGWTEAFF. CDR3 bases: TGTGCCAGCAGCTTAGCTACGGGATGGACTGAAGCTTTCTTT. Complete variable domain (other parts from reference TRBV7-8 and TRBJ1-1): GAGVSQSPRYKVAKRGQDVALRCDPISGHVSLFWYQQALGQGPEFLTYFQNEAQLDKSGLPSDRFFAERPEGSVSTLKIQRTQQEDSAVYLCASSLATGWTEAFFGQGTRLTVV.

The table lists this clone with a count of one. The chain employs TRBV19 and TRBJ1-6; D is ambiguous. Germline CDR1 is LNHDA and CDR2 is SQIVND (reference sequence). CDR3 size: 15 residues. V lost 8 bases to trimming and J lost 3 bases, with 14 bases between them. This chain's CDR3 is CASSTAGDYNSPLHF. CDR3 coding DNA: TGTGCCAGTTCAACCGCAGGCGACTATAATTCACCCCTCCACTTT.

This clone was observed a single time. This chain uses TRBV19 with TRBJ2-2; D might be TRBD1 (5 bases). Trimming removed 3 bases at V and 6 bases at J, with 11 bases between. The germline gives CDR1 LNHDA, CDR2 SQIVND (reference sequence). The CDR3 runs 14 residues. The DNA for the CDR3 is TGTGCCAGTAGTATGGGGTGGGGCGCCGGGGAGCTGTTTTTT. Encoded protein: CASSMGWGAGELFF.

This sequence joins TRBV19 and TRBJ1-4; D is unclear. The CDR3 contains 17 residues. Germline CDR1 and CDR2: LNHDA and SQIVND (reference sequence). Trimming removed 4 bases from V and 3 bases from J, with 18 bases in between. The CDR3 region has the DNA TGTGCCAGTAGTACCTCGAAACTAGGCTGGGCTAATGAAAAACTGTTTTTT. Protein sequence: CASSTSKLGWANEKLFF.

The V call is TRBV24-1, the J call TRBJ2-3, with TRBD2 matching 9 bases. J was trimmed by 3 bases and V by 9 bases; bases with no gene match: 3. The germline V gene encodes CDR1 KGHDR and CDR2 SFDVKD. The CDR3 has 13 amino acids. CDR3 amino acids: CATQRGATDTQYF. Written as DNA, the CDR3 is TGTGCCACCCAGCGGGGGGCAACAGATACGCAGTATTTT.

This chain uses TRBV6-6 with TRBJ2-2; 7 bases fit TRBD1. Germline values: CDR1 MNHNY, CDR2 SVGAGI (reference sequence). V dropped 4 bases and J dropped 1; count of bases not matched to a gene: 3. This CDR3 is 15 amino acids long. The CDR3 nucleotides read TGTGCCAGCAGTTCCGGGACAGTGAACACCGGGGAGCTGTTTTTT. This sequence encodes CASSSGTVNTGELFF.